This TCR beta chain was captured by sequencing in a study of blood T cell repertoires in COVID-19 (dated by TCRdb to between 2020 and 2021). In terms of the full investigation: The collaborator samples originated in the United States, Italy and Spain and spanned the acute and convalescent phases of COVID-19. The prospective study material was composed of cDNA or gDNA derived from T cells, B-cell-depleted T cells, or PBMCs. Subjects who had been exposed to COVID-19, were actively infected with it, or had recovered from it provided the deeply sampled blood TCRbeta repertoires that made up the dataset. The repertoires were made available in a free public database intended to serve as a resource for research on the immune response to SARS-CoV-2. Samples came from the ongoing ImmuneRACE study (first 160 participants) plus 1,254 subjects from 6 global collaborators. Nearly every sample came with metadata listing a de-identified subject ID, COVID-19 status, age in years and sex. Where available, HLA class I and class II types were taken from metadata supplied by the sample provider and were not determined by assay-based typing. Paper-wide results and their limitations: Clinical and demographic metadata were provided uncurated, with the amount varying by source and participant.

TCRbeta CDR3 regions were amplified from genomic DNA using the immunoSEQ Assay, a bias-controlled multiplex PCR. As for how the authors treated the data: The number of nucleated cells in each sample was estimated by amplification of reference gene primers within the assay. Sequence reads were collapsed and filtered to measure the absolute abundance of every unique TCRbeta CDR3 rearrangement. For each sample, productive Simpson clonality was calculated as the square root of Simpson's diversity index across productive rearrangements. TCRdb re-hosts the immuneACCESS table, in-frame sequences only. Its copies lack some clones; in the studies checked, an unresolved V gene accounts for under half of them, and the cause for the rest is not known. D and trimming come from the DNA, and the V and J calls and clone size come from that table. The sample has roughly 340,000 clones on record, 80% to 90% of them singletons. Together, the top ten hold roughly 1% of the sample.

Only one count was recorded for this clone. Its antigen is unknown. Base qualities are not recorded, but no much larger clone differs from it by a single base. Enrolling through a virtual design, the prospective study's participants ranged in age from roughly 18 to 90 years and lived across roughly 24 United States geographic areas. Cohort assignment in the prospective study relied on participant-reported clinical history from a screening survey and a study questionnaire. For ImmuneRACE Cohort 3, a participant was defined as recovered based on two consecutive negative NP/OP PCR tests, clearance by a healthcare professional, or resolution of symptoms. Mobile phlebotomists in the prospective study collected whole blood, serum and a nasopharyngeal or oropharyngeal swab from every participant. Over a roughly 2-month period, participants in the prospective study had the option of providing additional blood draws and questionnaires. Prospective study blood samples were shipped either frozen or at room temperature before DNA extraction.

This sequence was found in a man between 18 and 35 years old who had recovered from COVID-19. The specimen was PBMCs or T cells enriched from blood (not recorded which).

The DNA is TGTGCCAGCAGCTTTAACGGGGGAAGGAACATTCAGTACTTC. Translated, this gives CASSFNGGRNIQYF. The chain employs TRBV5-4 and TRBJ2-4; TRBD2 is possibly the D segment (6 matching bases). The germline V gene encodes CDR1 SGHNT and CDR2 YYREEE (reference sequence). CDR3 length: 14 amino acids, cysteine to phenylalanine. CDR3 DNA is the only sequence kept; it has 42 bases, read in frame from the first base. Trimming removed 2 bases from V and 7 bases from J, leaving 13 bases between the germline ends.